The rows below give T cell receptor beta chains drawn from one sample of a study of control samples from healthy donors and cancer patients. The repertoire was sequenced with immunoSEQ multiplex PCR; TCRdb's copy has only in-frame clones and lacks some. The sample contains 100,000 to 150,000 clones, almost 95% of which appear only once. Sequenced input: PBMCs. These receptors all come from an elderly man with head and neck cancer. The CDR3 runs from the conserved cysteine through the conserved F or W. A D gene is named only where the DNA matches it firmly. Some rows mark clone size as missing; the rest say once, few, many or name a class of expanded clone.

CALRLGSSTDTQYF TGTGCTTTACGCTTAGGGTCTAGCACAGATACGCAGTATTTT TRBJ2-3 TRBV6-5 . .
CASSFRSGGKMTHGYTF TGTGCCAGCAGTTTTAGATCTGGGGGCAAAATGACTCATGGCTACACCTTC TRBJ1-2 TRBV27 . .
CASSPRRGRGETQYF TGTGCCAGCAGCCCGCGTAGGGGGCGAGGAGAGACCCAGTACTTC TRBJ2-5 TRBV13 . TRBD1
CASSLGLEYEQYF TGTGCCAGCAGCTTGGGACTAGAATACGAGCAGTACTTC TRBJ2-7 TRBV13 few TRBD2
CASSHSLLRQPQHF TGCGCCAGCAGCCACTCTCTACTGCGTCAGCCCCAGCATTTT TRBJ1-5 TRBV4-1 . .
CASSPGSQETQYF TGCGCCAGCAGCCCTGGTTCCCAAGAGACCCAGTACTTC TRBJ2-5 TRBV5-1 . .
CASGYWAAKNIQYF TGTGCTAGTGGTTACTGGGCGGCCAAAAACATTCAGTACTTC TRBJ2-4 TRBV12-5 few .
CASSSVGVGFAFF TGTGCCAGCAGTTCGGTGGGAGTGGGCTTTGCTTTCTTT TRBJ1-1 TRBV27 . .
CASSYSYRGNQPQHF TGTGCCAGCAGTTACTCGTACAGGGGAAATCAGCCCCAGCATTTT TRBJ1-5 TRBV6-5 . TRBD1
CASSLEGGYGYTF TGTGCCAGCAGCTTGGAGGGTGGCTATGGCTACACCTTC TRBJ1-2 TRBV7-9 . .
CASSLIQGRKTGELFF TGCGCCAGCAGCTTGATACAGGGAAGGAAGACCGGGGAGCTGTTTTTT TRBJ2-2 TRBV5-1 . .
CASSPSPGPSTNTGELFF TGTGCCAGCTCACCATCACCGGGTCCCTCTACGAACACCGGGGAGCTGTTTTTT TRBJ2-2 TRBV18 . .
CASSQDRGQGPVNSPLHF TGCGCCAGCAGCCAAGATAGGGGGCAGGGCCCGGTTAATTCACCCCTCCACTTT TRBJ1-6 TRBV4-1 . TRBD1
CASSLGQGDEKLFF TGCGCCAGCAGCTTGGGACAGGGCGATGAAAAACTGTTTTTT TRBJ1-4 TRBV5-1 . TRBD1
CSVLGTSGSVYEQYF TGCAGCGTCCTCGGGACTAGCGGGAGCGTCTACGAGCAGTACTTC TRBJ2-7 TRBV29-1 . TRBD2
CASIAGQSNTEAFF TGTGCCAGCATTGCGGGACAGTCGAACACTGAAGCTTTCTTT TRBJ1-1 TRBV2 . TRBD1
CASSYSSSGGNIQYF TGTGCCAGCAGTTACTCATCTAGCGGGGGAAACATTCAGTACTTC TRBJ2-4 TRBV6-5 . TRBD2
CASSPSPGTEAFF TGTGCCAGCTCGCCATCCCCTGGAACTGAAGCTTTCTTT TRBJ1-1 TRBV18 . .
CASSLRAIRNYGYTF TGTGCCAGCAGCCTTCGCGCAATTCGTAACTATGGCTACACCTTC TRBJ1-2 TRBV5-5 . .
CASSYSQGDRSMNTEAFF TGTGCCAGCAGTTACTCTCAAGGGGACAGGTCCATGAACACTGAAGCTTTCTTT TRBJ1-1 TRBV6-2/TRBV6-3 . TRBD1